This TCR beta chain was recovered during a study of T cell repertoires in cytomegalovirus infection. Study overall: Well-studied HLA-B-restricted epitopes and recently identified HLA-C-restricted epitopes of CMV were both used in the study. Public signatures in TCR beta pointed to CMV infection and matching HLA type. Study-wide points: CMV-specific TCR beta clonotypes restricted by HLA-C were the ones dominating the ex vivo response. Cumulated frequencies of public TCR beta families served to identify carriers of CMV plus the relevant HLA.

TCRdb re-called the reads with MiXCR, one entry per CDR3 protein. The table has roughly 500,000 distinct CDR3 sequences, roughly a third seen once. In the case of this clonotype: Its matching antigen is unknown.

Trimming cost V 1 base and J 1 base; bases outside gene matches: 10. This CDR3 spans 18 amino acids. CDR1 is WSHSY and CDR2 is SAAADI in the germline V gene. The chain uses TRBV10-2 and TRBJ2-1, with TRBD2 identical over 7 bases. This sample comprised cultured PBMCs, obtained from culture after CMV antigen stimulation. This TCR was recovered from a human donor in good health (CMV status not recorded). Some clones in this sample may be carry-over from other donors' samples. Here the CDR3 reads CASSEYGLDNPSYNEQFF. The CDR3 region has the DNA TGCGCCAGCAGTGAGTATGGACTAGATAACCCTTCCTACAATGAGCAGTTCTTC.